This T cell receptor beta chain appears in the sequencing data of a study of blood T cells in healthy people across ages. Trimming shortened V by 5 bases and J by 2 bases, and 11 bases separated the two germline ends. This CDR3 spans 13 amino acids. Looked up from germline, CDR1 is DFQATT and CDR2 is SNEGSKA (reference sequence). It was with a sample-barcoded 5' primer and a J-beta primer mix that a second PCR of about 6 to 12 cycles was run. TCRdb reanalysed the 5' RACE reads using MiXCR and keeps one entry per CDR3 protein. The repertoire holds about 1.1 million distinct CDR3 sequences, more than 30% seen once, with around 13% in the top ten.

The chain couples TRBV20-1 to TRBJ2-3; no firm D call. The material sequenced was blood. This TCR came from a man aged 18 to 29 in good health. Written as DNA, the CDR3 is TGCAGTGCTCCGACTCATACCACAGATACGCAGTATTTT. It yields the protein CSAPTHTTDTQYF.